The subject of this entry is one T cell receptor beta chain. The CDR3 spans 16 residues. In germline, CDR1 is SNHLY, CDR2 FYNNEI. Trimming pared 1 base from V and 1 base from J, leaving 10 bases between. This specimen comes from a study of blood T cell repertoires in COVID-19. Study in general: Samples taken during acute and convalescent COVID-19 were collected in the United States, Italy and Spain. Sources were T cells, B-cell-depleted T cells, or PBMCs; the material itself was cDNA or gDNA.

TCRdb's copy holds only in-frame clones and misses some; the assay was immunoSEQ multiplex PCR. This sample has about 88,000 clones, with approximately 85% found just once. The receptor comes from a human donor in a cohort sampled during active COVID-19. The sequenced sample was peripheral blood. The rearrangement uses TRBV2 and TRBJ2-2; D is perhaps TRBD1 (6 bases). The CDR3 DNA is TGTGCCAGCAGTGAAGTTGGACAGCAGAACACCGGGGAGCTGTTTTTT. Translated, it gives CASSEVGQQNTGELFF.